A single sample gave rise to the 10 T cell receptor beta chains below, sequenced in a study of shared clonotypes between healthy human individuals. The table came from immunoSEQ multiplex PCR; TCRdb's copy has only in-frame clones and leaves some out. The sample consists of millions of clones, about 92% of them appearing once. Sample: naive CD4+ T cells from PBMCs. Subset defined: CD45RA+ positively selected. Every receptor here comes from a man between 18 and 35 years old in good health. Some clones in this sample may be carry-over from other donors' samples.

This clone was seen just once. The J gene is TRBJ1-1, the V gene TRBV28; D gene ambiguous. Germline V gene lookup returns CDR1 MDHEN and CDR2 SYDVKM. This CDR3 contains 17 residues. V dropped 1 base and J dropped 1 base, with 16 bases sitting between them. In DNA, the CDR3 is TGTGCCAGCAGTTTATTAAGGCTCCAGGTAAGGAACACTGAAGCTTTCTTT. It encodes CASSLLRLQVRNTEAFF.

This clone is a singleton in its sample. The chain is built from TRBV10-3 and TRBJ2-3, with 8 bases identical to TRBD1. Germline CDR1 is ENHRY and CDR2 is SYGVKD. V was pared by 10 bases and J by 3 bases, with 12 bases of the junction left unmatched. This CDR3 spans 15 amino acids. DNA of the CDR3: TGTGCCACCGAAGACAGGGGAAAGAGTACAGATACGCAGTATTTT. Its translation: CATEDRGKSTDTQYF.

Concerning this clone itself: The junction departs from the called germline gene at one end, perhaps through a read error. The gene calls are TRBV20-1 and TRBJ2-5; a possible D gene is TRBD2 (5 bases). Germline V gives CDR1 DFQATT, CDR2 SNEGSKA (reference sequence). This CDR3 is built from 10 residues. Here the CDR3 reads CSARGLAQYF. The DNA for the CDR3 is TGCAGTGCCAGAGGACTGGCCCAGTACTTC.

The CDR3 DNA sequence: TGCGCCAGCAGCTTGGATTGGATGTACAATGAGCAGTTCTTC. It codes for CASSLDWMYNEQFF. The chain recombines TRBV5-1 with TRBJ2-1; D gene unclear. The germline gives CDR1 SGHRS, CDR2 YFSETQ. V lost 0 bases and J lost 4, with 8 bases in between. There are 14 residues in the CDR3. Looking up the rest from reference TRBV5-1 and TRBJ2-1 gives the full variable domain: KAGVTQTPRYLIKTRGQQVTLSCSPISGHRSVSWYQQTPGQGLQFLFEYFSETQRNKGNFPGRFSGRQFSNSRSEMNVSTLELGDSALYLCASSLDWMYNEQFFGPGTRLTVL.

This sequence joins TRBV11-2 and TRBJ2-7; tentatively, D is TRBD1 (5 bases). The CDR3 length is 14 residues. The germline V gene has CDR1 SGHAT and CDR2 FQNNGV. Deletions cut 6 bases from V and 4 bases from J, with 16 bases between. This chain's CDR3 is CASSPVGADYEQYF. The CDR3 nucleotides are TGTGCCAGCAGTCCTGTAGGGGCAGATTACGAGCAGTACTTC.

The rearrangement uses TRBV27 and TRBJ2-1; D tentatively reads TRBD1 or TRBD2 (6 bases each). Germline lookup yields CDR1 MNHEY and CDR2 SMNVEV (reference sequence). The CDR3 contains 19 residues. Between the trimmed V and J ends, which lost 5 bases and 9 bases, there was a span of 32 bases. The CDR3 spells CASSARRLERKGVISEQFF. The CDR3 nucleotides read TGTGCCAGCAGTGCCCGTCGACTAGAACGAAAGGGGGTAATAAGTGAGCAGTTCTTC.

Here the CDR3 DNA reads TGTGCCAGCAGCGCGGCCAGGGGCGGCTACACCTTC. Translating gives CASSAARGGYTF. This sequence joins TRBV9 and TRBJ1-2; D might be TRBD1 (6 bases). The length of the CDR3 is 12 residues. Germline CDR1 SGDLS, CDR2 YYNGEE. V lost 3 bases, J lost 8 bases, and 11 bases lay in between. The full variable domain, with the rest looked up from reference TRBV9 and TRBJ1-2, is DSGVTQTPKHLITATGQRVTLRCSPRSGDLSVYWYQQSLDQGLQFLIQYYNGEERAKGNILERFSAQQFPDLHSELNLSSLELGDSALYFCASSAARGGYTFGSGTRLTVV.

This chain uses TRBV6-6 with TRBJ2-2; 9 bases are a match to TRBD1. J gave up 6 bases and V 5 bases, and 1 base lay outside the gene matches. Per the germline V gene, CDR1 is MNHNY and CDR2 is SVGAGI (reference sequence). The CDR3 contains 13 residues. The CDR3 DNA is TGTGCCAGCAGTCGACAGGGGGCCGGGGAGCTGTTTTTT. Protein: CASSRQGAGELFF.

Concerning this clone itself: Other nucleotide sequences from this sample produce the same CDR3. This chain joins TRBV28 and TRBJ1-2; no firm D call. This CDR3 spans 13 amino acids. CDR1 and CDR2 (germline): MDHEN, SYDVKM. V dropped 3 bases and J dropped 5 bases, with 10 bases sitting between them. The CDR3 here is CASSLRRGYGYTF. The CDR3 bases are TGTGCCAGCAGTTTGCGACGGGGTTATGGCTACACCTTC.

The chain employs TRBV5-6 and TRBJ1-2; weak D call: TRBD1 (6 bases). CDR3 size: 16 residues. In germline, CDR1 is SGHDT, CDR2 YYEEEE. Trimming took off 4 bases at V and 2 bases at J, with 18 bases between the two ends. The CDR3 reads CASSLIGAGTNYGYTF. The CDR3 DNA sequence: TGTGCCAGCAGCCTGATAGGTGCAGGGACAAACTATGGCTACACCTTC. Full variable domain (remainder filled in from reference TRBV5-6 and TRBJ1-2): DAGVTQSPTHLIKTRGQQVTLRCSPKSGHDTVSWYQQALGQGPQFIFQYYEEEERQRGNFPDRFSGHQFPNYSSELNVNALLLGDSALYLCASSLIGAGTNYGYTFGSGTRLTVV.